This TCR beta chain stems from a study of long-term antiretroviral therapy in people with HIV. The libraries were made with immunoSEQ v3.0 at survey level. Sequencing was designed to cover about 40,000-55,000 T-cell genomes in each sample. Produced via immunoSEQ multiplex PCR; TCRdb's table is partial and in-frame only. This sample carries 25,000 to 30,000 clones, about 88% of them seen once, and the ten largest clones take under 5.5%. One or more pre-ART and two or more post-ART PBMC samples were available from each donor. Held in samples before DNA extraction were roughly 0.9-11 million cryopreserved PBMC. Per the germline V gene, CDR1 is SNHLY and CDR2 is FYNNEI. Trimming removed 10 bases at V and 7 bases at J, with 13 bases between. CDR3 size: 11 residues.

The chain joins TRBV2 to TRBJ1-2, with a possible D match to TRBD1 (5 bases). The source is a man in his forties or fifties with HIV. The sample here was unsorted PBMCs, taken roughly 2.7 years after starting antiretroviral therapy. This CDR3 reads CATSGGGGYTF. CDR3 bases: TGTGCCACTTCCGGGGGTGGTGGCTACACCTTC.